This T cell receptor beta chain stems from a study of CD8+CD57+ T cells in acquired aplastic anemia. Turning to the study itself: Mean yield of DNA from sorted CD4+ and CD8+ cells was around 3 ug. The study obtained about 10.8 million reads on average for CD4+ cells from healthy donors.

Findings and limits, study-wide: Twenty-nine sequences, all CD8+ CDR3, were shared between patients and controls.

The use of genomic DNA as template underpinned the TCR beta VDJ and CDR3 profiling. TCRdb re-derived calls from the reads in MiXCR, one entry per CDR3 protein. The profile shows roughly 170,000 distinct CDR3 sequences, 55% to 75% of them singletons. About this clonotype: Its antigen remains unidentified.

Trimming cost V 0 bases and J 5 bases, with 10 bases left between them. The CDR3 spans 15 residues. Germline V gene sequence: CDR1 LNHNV, CDR2 YYDKDF (reference sequence). The specimen was sorted CD4+, CD8+, or CD8+CD57+ T cells (not recorded which) from PBMCs. The TCR originated in a human donor in good health. The chain links TRBV15 to TRBJ1-4, with D hard to call. The CDR3 sequence is CATSRDGDLNEKLFF. For the CDR3, the DNA is TGTGCCACCAGCAGAGATGGGGATCTAAATGAAAAACTGTTTTTT.